This T cell receptor (beta chain) was sequenced in a study of blood T cell repertoires in COVID-19. As for the study in general: Sources were T cells, B-cell-depleted T cells, or PBMCs; the material itself was cDNA or gDNA.

In the study's own analysis: Nucleated cell number was recorded as an estimate derived from reference gene primer amplification. Assay used: immunoSEQ multiplex PCR; TCRdb lists only in-frame clones, some missing. Clone size and the V and J calls come from that table; the DNA yielded D and trimming. Here the sample spans a few hundred thousand clones, around 92% being singletons. This CDR3 region has 14 residues. J gave up 4 bases and V 7 bases, and 5 bases lay outside the gene matches. Germline-derived CDR1 and CDR2 are MDHEN and SYDVKM. The genes are TRBV28 and TRBJ2-2, with TRBD2 matching 8 bases. The TCR sequence derives from a man in his forties or fifties with acute or convalescent COVID-19. The sample consisted of peripheral blood. CDR3 in amino acids: CASTERGSTGELFF. DNA of the CDR3: TGTGCCAGCACTGAGCGGGGGAGCACCGGGGAGCTGTTTTTT.